This TCR beta chain was sequenced during a study of OX40 agonist ivuxolimab in advanced cancers. Study results and caveats: Also showing low normalized T-cell clonal expansion were some of the nonresponders. Clones of CD4+ and CD8+ blood T cells grew by week 6 at doses of 0.1 to 3.0 mg/kg.

As regards this clone: Antigen specificity is unknown.

Some clones are missing from TCRdb's copy, which holds only in-frame ones; the method was immunoSEQ multiplex PCR. The sample has roughly 61,000 clones; roughly 89% are singletons. This clonotype originated in an adult with an advanced solid tumor such as melanoma, head and neck, liver or kidney cancer. The input for sequencing was CD4+ or CD8+ T cells sorted from blood, taken in a trial of the OX40 agonist ivuxolimab.

CDR3 coding DNA: TGTGCCAGCAGCCAAGTGGGGACAGGGCGGTACGAGCAGTACTTC. Translated: CASSQVGTGRYEQYF. The chain employs TRBV14 and TRBJ2-7, with 9 bases lining up with TRBD1. Germline values: CDR1 SGHDN, CDR2 FVKESK. The length of the CDR3 is 15 residues. V shed 1 base, J shed 4 bases, and the junction held 5 bases outside the gene matches.